This TCR beta chain was captured by sequencing in a study of chemoradiotherapy in HPV16-positive cancers. Across the whole study: Candidate HPV-specific T-cell clones and common TCR motifs came from functional assays in a couple of HPV16-positive patients. Regarding the study as a whole: HPV-responsive T-cell expansion during chemoradiotherapy was linked to improved recurrence-free survival in HPV16-positive patients. Non-HPV-specific T cells did not expand in tumors during treatment, whereas candidate HPV-specific clones and E7-related motifs did. The functional HPV-specific definition rests on just a couple of HPV16-positive patients.

A word on this clone: Its antigen remains unidentified.

V trimming: 6 bases; J trimming: 2 bases; junction bases outside the gene matches: 4. Germline CDR1 is SNHLY and CDR2 is FYNNEI. The CDR3 extends over 15 amino acids. Measured with immunoSEQ multiplex PCR; TCRdb has only the in-frame clones, and not every one. Seen here are about 15,000 clones, 65% to 80% observed once, and the top ten hold more than 8.5%. Sampling was done from a patient who underwent chemoradiotherapy. The receptor comes from a human donor with HPV-associated anogenital cancer. V usage is TRBV2 and J usage is TRBJ2-2; 9 nucleotides agree with TRBD1. For the CDR3, the DNA is TGTGCCAGCAGGGTACAGGGGGCTAACACCGGGGAGCTGTTTTTT. Translated: CASRVQGANTGELFF.